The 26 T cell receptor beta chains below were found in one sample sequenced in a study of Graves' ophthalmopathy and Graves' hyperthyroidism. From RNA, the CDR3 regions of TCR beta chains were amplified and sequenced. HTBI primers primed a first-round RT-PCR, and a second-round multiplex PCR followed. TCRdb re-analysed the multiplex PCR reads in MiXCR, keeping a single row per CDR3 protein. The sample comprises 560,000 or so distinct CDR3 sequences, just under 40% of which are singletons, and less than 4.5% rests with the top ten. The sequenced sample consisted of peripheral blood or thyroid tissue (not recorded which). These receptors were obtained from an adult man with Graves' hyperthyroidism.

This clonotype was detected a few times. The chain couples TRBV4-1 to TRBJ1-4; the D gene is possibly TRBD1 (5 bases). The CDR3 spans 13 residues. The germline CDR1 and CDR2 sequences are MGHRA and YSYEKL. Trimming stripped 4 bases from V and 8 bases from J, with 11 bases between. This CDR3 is CASSPLGLEKLFF. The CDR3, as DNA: TGCGCCAGCAGCCCCCTGGGGCTAGAAAAACTGTTTTTT.

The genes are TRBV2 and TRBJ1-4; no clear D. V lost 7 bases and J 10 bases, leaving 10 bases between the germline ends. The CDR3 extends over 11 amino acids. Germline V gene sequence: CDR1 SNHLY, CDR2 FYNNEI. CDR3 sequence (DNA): TGTGCCAGCACTGAGTCGGGAAAACTGTTTTTT. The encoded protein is CASTESGKLFF.

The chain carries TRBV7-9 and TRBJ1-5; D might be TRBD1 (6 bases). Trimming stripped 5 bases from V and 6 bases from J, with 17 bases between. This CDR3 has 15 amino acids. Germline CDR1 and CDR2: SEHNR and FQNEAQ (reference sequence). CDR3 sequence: CASSHGKGVGQPQHF. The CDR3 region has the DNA TGTGCCAGCAGCCACGGCAAGGGGGTTGGTCAGCCCCAGCATTTT.

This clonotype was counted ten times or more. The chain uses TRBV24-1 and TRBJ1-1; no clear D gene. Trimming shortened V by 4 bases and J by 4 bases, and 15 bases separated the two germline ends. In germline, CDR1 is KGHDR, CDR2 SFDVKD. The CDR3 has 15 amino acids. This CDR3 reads CATSETGPGGTEAFF. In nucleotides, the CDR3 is TGTGCCACCAGTGAAACCGGGCCTGGAGGCACTGAAGCTTTCTTT.

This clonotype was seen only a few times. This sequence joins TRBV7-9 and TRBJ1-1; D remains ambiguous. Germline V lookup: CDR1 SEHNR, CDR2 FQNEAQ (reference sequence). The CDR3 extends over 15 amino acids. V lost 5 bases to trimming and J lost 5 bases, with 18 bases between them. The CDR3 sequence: CASSPGNKIYTEAFF. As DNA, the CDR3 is TGTGCCAGCAGCCCCGGGAACAAGATATATACTGAAGCTTTCTTT.

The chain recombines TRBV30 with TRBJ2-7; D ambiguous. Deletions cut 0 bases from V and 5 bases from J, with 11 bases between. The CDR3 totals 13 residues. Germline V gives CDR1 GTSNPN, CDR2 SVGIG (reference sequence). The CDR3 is CAWSVDLRNEQYF. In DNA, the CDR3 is TGTGCCTGGAGTGTAGACCTTCGAAACGAGCAGTACTTC.

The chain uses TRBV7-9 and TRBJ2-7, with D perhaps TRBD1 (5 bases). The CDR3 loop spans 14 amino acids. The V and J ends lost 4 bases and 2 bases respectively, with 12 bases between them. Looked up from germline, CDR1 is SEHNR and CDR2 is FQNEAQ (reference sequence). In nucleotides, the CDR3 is TGTGCCAGCAGCTCAGGGCTGCCCACCTACGAGCAGTACTTC. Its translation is CASSSGLPTYEQYF.

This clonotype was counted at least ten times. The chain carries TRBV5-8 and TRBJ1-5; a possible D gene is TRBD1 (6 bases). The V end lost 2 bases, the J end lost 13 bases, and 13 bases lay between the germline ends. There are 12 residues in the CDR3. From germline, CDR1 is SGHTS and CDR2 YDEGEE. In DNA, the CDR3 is TGTGCCAGCAGCTTATCAGGGGTGCGACAGCATTTT. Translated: CASSLSGVRQHF.

CDR3: CASSTDASLGGYTF. The CDR3 DNA follows: TGTGCCAGCAGCACAGACGCGAGTCTAGGGGGCTACACCTTC. The V and J genes are TRBV11-2 and TRBJ1-2; D remains ambiguous. V lost 5 bases and J 8 bases, leaving 18 bases between the germline ends. Germline CDR1 is SGHAT and CDR2 is FQNNGV. The CDR3 loop spans 14 amino acids.

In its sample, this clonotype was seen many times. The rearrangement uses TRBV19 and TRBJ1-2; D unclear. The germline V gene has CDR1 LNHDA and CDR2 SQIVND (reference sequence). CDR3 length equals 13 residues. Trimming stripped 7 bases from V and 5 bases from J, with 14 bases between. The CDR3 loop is CASTPVGLYGYTF. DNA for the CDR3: TGTGCCAGTACCCCCGTTGGCTTATATGGCTACACCTTC.

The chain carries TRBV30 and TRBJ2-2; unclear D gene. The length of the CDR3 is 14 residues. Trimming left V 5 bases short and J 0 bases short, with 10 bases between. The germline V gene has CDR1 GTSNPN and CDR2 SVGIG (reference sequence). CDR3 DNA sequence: TGTGCCTGGGACTCCCAATCGAACACCGGGGAGCTGTTTTTT. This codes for CAWDSQSNTGELFF.

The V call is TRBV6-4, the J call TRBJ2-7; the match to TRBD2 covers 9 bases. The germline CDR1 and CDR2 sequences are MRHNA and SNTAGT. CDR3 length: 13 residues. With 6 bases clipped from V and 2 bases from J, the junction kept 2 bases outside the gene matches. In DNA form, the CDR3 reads TGTGCCAGCAGGCGGGGGGGCGCCTACGAGCAGTACTTC. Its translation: CASRRGGAYEQYF.

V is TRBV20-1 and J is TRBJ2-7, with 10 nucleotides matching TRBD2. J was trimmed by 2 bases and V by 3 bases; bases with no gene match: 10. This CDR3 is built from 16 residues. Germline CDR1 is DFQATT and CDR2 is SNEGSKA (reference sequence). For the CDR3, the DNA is TGCAGTGCTAGTGGGGTAGCGGGAGGAAGACCCTACGAGCAGTACTTC. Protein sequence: CSASGVAGGRPYEQYF.

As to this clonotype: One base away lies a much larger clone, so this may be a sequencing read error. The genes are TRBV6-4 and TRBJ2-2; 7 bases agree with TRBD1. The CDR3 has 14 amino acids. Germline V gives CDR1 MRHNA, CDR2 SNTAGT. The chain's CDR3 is CTSSDEGGAGELFF. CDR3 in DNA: TGTACCAGCAGTGACGAAGGGGGCGCCGGGGAGCTGTTTTTT.

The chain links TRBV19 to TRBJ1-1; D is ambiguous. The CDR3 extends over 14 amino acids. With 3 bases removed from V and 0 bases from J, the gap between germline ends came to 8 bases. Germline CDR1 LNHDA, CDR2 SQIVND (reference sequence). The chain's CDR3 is CASSISGMNTEAFF. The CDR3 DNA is TGTGCCAGTAGTATCTCTGGGATGAACACTGAAGCTTTCTTT.

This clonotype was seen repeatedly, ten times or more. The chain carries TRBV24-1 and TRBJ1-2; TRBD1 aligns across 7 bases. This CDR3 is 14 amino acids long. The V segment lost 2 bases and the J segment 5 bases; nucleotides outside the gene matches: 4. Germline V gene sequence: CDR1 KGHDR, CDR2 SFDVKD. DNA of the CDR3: TGTGCCACCAGTGATTCGGGCAGGGGGTATGGCTACACCTTC. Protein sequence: CATSDSGRGYGYTF.

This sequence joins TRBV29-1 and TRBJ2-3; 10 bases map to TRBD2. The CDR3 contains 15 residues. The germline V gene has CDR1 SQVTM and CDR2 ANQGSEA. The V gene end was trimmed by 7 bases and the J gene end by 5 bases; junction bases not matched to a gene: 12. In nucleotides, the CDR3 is TGCAGCGCCACCTCTGGGGCTAGCGGGAGAGATACGCAGTATTTT. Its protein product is CSATSGASGRDTQYF.

CDR3 nucleotide sequence: TGTGCCAGCAGTCCGGGACTAGCTTCCGATGAGCAGTTCTTC. This sequence encodes CASSPGLASDEQFF. This chain connects TRBV6-4 to TRBJ2-5, with 9 bases fitting TRBD2. The J call may be faulty, since TRBJ2-1 better matches the DNA end. Germline CDR1 and CDR2: MRHNA and SNTAGT. The CDR3 runs 14 residues.

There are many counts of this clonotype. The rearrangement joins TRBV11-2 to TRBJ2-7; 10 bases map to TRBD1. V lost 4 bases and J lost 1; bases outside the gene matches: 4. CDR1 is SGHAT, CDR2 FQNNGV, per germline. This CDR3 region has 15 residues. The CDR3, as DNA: TGTGCCAGCAGCTCACCGGACAGGGGGTCCTACGAGCAGTACTTC. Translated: CASSSPDRGSYEQYF.

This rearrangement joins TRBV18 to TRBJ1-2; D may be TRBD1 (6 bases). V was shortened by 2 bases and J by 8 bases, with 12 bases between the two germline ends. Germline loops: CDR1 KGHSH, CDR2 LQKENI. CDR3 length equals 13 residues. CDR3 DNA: TGTGCCAGCTCACCAGGCCAGGGGATCGGCTACACCTTC. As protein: CASSPGQGIGYTF.

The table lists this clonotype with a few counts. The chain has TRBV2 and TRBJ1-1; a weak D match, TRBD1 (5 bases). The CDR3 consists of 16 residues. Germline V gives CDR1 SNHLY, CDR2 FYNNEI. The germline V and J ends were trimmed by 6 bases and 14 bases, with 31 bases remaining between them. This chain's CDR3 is CASSVGATSGSNEQFF. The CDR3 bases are TGTGCCAGCAGCGTAGGGGCGACTAGCGGGAGCAATGAGCAGTTCTTT.

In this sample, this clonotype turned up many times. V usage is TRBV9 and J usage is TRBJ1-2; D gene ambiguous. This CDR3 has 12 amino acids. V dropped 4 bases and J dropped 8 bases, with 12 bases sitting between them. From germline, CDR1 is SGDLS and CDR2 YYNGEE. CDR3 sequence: CASSPPTQGYTF. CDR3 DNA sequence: TGTGCCAGCAGCCCCCCGACCCAGGGCTACACCTTC. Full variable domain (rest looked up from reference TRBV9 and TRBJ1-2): DSGVTQTPKHLITATGQRVTLRCSPRSGDLSVYWYQQSLDQGLQFLIQYYNGEERAKGNILERFSAQQFPDLHSELNLSSLELGDSALYFCASSPPTQGYTFGSGTRLTVV.

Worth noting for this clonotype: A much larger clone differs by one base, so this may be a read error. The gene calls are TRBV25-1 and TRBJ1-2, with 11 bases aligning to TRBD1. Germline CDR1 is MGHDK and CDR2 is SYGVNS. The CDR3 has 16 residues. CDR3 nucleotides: TGCTCCAGCAGTGAGTCCGGGACAGGGGGAAACTATGGCTACACCTTC. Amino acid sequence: CSSSESGTGGNYGYTF.

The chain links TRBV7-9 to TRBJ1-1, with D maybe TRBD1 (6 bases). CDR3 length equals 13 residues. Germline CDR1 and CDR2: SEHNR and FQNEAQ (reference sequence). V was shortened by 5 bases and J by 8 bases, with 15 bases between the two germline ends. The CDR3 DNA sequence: TGTGCCAGCAGCCTCCTTGAGAGGGGGGAAGCTTTCTTT. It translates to CASSLLERGEAFF.

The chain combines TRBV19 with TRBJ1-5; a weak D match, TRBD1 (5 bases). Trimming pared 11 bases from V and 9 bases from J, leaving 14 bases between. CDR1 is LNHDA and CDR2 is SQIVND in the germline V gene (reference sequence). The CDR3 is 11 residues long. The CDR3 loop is CAGGEQSPQHF. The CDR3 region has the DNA TGTGCCGGGGGGGAGCAATCGCCCCAGCATTTT.

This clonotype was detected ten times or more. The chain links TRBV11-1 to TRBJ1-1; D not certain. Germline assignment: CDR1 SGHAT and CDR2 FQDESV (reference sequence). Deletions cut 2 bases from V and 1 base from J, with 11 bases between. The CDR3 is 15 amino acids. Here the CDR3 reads CASSLYGRPNTEAFF. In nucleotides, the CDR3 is TGTGCCAGCAGCTTATACGGCAGACCGAACACTGAAGCTTTCTTT.